This T cell receptor (beta chain) was found in a study of blood T cell repertoires in COVID-19. Study-level information: COVID-19 samples collected from the United States, Italy and Spain covered acute and convalescent phases.

Trimming at V came to 6 bases and at J to 2 bases, leaving 4 bases not matched to a gene. CDR3 length: 15 residues. CDR1 is SGDLS, CDR2 YYNGEE, per germline. Original data processing: Estimated nucleated cell counts came from reference gene primer amplification. The assay was immunoSEQ multiplex PCR, and TCRdb's table has in-frame clones only and misses some. That table is the source of V, J and clone size, and D and trimming were worked out from the DNA. Altogether about 140,000 clones are present, 80% to 90% being singletons, with the ten largest covering more than 3.5%. The source is a woman aged 35 to 49 with acute or convalescent COVID-19. This rearrangement joins TRBV9 to TRBJ2-2; 10 positions agree with TRBD1. The source material was peripheral blood. The CDR3, as DNA: TGTGCCAGCAAGGGGGACAGGGGTAACACCGGGGAGCTGTTTTTT. Its translation is CASKGDRGNTGELFF.